This T cell receptor (beta chain) was documented in a study of T cell responses to AZD1222 COVID-19 vaccine. General observations from the study: Dominant at 160-218 and 743-854, vaccine-associated CD4 TCRs also spanned spike. In all cases, repertoires were sampled only after the peak T cell response. White British donors predominated, females outnumbered males, and clonal diversity was possibly underestimated.

As to this clone: Its specificity is not known.

Sequencing was performed with immunoSEQ multiplex PCR; in TCRdb, only in-frame clones are kept and a portion is missing. Of some 140,000 clones listed, 88% are singletons. This specimen consisted of peripheral blood, obtained on day 0 of AZD1222 vaccination. The sequence came from an adult in good health.

The CDR3 is CASSQEQASGVGWGYNEQFF. CDR3 bases: TGTGCCAGCAGCCAAGAACAGGCTAGCGGGGTTGGGTGGGGTTACAATGAGCAGTTCTTC. The chain carries TRBV4-2 and TRBJ2-1; 9 bases agree with TRBD2. The ends lost 0 bases at V and 4 bases at J; junction bases unmatched: 16. CDR1 is LGHNA, CDR2 YNFKEQ, per germline. This CDR3 has 20 residues.